The 27 T cell receptor beta chains given below trace back to one sample, sequenced in a study of T-cell reconstitution after alpha-beta-depleted transplantation in children. Molecular barcoding with unique molecular identifiers was used for the TCRbeta library. MiXCR was run by TCRdb on the PCR reads, yielding one entry per CDR3 protein. Among 450,000 to 600,000 distinct CDR3 sequences listed, approximately 29% were seen once. The sample was PBMCs from the stem cell graft donor, taken from the stem cell graft. The receptors were sampled from a human donor who donated a stem cell graft to a child with aplastic anemia.

CDR3 bases: TGTGCCAGCAGTGAATACGGGACCCAGTACTTC. This encodes CASSEYGTQYF. The rearrangement uses TRBV2 and TRBJ2-5; D remains ambiguous. The CDR3 has 11 amino acids. Trimming took off 2 bases at V and 7 bases at J, with 5 bases between the two ends. The V gene's germline CDR1 is SNHLY and CDR2 FYNNEI.

The V call is TRBV5-1, the J call TRBJ2-3; 11 nucleotides agree with TRBD1. Trimming at V came to 0 bases and at J to 6 bases, leaving 6 bases not matched to a gene. CDR1 and CDR2 (germline): SGHRS, YFSETQ. The CDR3 has 16 residues. CDR3 DNA sequence: TGCGCCAGCAGCTTGGCCTGGACAGGGGGCGCGGATACGCAGTATTTT. Translating it yields CASSLAWTGGADTQYF.

J is TRBJ2-7 and V is TRBV5-8; 9 bases match TRBD1. This CDR3 has 15 amino acids. V was clipped by 0 bases and J by 3 bases; unmatched bases: 4. CDR1 SGHTS and CDR2 YDEGEE come from the germline V gene. The CDR3 coding sequence is TGTGCCAGCAGCTTGGCCGGGACAGGGCGCTACGAGCAGTACTTC. Protein sequence: CASSLAGTGRYEQYF. The whole variable domain, remainder taken from reference TRBV5-8 and TRBJ2-7, is EAGVTQSPTHLIKTRGQQATLRCSPISGHTSVYWYQQALGLGLQFLLWYDEGEERNRGNFPPRFSGRQFPNYSSELNVNALELEDSALYLCASSLAGTGRYEQYFGPGTRLTVT.

This clonotype was observed a handful of times. The gene calls are TRBV9 and TRBJ1-1, with 10 bases matching TRBD1. The CDR3 is made up of 13 amino acids. The junction had 5 bases not matched to a gene; V was cut back by 7 bases and J by 5 bases. Germline lookup yields CDR1 SGDLS and CDR2 YYNGEE. CDR3: CASGDRGRTEAFF. The CDR3 bases are TGTGCCAGCGGGGACAGGGGAAGGACTGAAGCTTTCTTT.

This rearrangement joins TRBV5-1 to TRBJ1-2; D might be TRBD1 (6 bases). V gave up 4 bases and J gave up 7 bases, with 17 bases separating them. This CDR3 is 14 amino acids long. Germline values: CDR1 SGHRS, CDR2 YFSETQ. The CDR3 DNA is TGCGCCAGCAGCAGGCGGACAGAGGATGGTGGCTACACCTTC. This encodes CASSRRTEDGGYTF.

This clonotype was seen a few times. V gene TRBV12-3 or TRBV12-4 combines with J gene TRBJ2-3; a possible D gene is TRBD2 (5 bases). The CDR3 loop spans 15 amino acids. Between the trimmed V and J ends, which lost 1 base and 2 bases, there was a span of 10 bases. The CDR3 sequence: CASSLVSGYTDTQYF. The CDR3 region has the DNA TGTGCCAGCAGTTTAGTTTCGGGATACACAGATACGCAGTATTTT.

This clonotype was observed a handful of times. This chain joins TRBV25-1 and TRBJ1-1; D is possibly TRBD1 (5 bases). Germline assignment: CDR1 MGHDK and CDR2 SYGVNS. The CDR3 is 16 residues long. With 2 bases removed from V and 0 bases from J, the gap between germline ends came to 13 bases. CDR3 sequence (DNA): TGTGCCAGCAGTGAAGAAAGGAGGGACGTGAACACTGAAGCTTTCTTT. The encoded protein is CASSEERRDVNTEAFF.

The chain uses TRBV28 and TRBJ1-2, with 7 positions matching TRBD1. The CDR3 has 13 residues. The V gene's germline CDR1 is MDHEN and CDR2 SYDVKM. The V gene end was trimmed by 3 bases and the J gene end by 6 bases; junction bases not matched to a gene: 4. DNA of the CDR3: TGTGCCAGCAGTTTTAACAGGGGCCATGGCTACACCTTC. This gives the protein CASSFNRGHGYTF.

The chain links TRBV7-9 to TRBJ1-2, with 11 bases identical to TRBD1. This CDR3 comprises 15 residues. V was clipped by 5 bases and J by 4 bases; unmatched bases: 6. CDR1 SEHNR and CDR2 FQNEAQ come from the germline V gene (reference sequence). The DNA for the CDR3 is TGTGCCAGCAGCCCAGGACAGGGGGCTGCCTATGGCTACACCTTC. It is translated as CASSPGQGAAYGYTF.

The sample holds a few counts of this clonotype. The V call is TRBV7-9, the J call TRBJ2-3; D is perhaps TRBD2 (6 bases). V gave up 4 bases and J gave up 1 base, with 12 bases separating them. The germline V gene has CDR1 SEHNR and CDR2 FQNEAQ (reference sequence). This CDR3 has 15 residues. The CDR3 sequence: CASSSQLAGTDTQYF. In nucleotides, the CDR3 is TGTGCCAGCAGCTCGCAACTAGCAGGCACAGATACGCAGTATTTT.

A few counts support this clonotype. In DNA, the CDR3 is TGTGCCAGCAGCCCCCCCGGGGTCTACGAGCAGTACTTC. Its translation: CASSPPGVYEQYF. The V and J genes are TRBV7-2 and TRBJ2-7; possible D gene TRBD2, 5 bases. The CDR3 loop spans 13 amino acids. Germline assignment: CDR1 SGHTA and CDR2 FQGNSA. Trimming stripped 5 bases from V and 3 bases from J, with 11 bases between. Variable domain in full (rest from reference TRBV7-2 and TRBJ2-7): GAGVSQSPSNKVTEKGKDVELRCDPISGHTALYWYRQSLGQGLEFLIYFQGNSAPDKSGLPSDRFSAERTGGSVSTLTIQRTQQEDSAVYLCASSPPGVYEQYFGPGTRLTVT.

This clonotype was seen more than once but under ten times. This rearrangement joins TRBV5-1 to TRBJ1-6; D uncertain. V lost 0 bases, J lost 0 bases, and 10 bases lay in between. The CDR3 has 17 amino acids. The germline V gene encodes CDR1 SGHRS and CDR2 YFSETQ. The CDR3 nucleotides read TGCGCCAGCAGCTTGGTTGCAGCCAGCTCCTATAATTCACCCCTCCACTTT. Protein: CASSLVAASSYNSPLHF.

This clonotype was seen more than once but under ten times. V is TRBV7-9 and J is TRBJ2-5, with D possibly matching TRBD2 (6 bases). This CDR3 is 15 amino acids long. Germline values: CDR1 SEHNR, CDR2 FQNEAQ (reference sequence). Trimming left V 4 bases short and J 1 base short, with 13 bases between. This CDR3 reads CASSSALAAQETQYF. The CDR3, as DNA: TGTGCCAGCAGCTCCGCCTTAGCGGCCCAAGAGACCCAGTACTTC.

This sequence joins TRBV4-2 and TRBJ1-3; D remains ambiguous. V was cut by 4 bases and J by 0 bases, with 13 bases left in between. Germline V CDR1 and CDR2: LGHNA, YNFKEQ. The CDR3 totals 16 residues. The CDR3 DNA sequence: TGTGCCAGCAGCCCAGAGTACACCGACTCTGGAAACACCATATATTTT. It codes for CASSPEYTDSGNTIYF.

This clonotype was seen a handful of times. V and J are TRBV25-1 and TRBJ2-1, with D possibly TRBD1 on 6 matching bases. This CDR3 region has 16 residues. V lost 8 bases and J lost 0, with 17 bases in between. CDR1 is MGHDK and CDR2 is SYGVNS in the germline V gene. The DNA of the CDR3 is TGTGCCAGCCAAGGCACGACAGGCCGCTCCTACAATGAGCAGTTCTTC. Amino acid sequence: CASQGTTGRSYNEQFF.

The chain joins TRBV25-1 to TRBJ1-5; no definite D call. Trimming left V 3 bases short and J 4 bases short, with 13 bases between. The germline V gene has CDR1 MGHDK and CDR2 SYGVNS. The CDR3 sequence is 15 residues long. The CDR3 loop is CASSDPGLGNQPQHF. DNA for the CDR3: TGTGCCAGCAGTGATCCCGGCCTAGGAAATCAGCCCCAGCATTTT.

This clonotype was detected a few times. V gene TRBV7-9 combines with J gene TRBJ2-5, with 10 bases identical to TRBD2. Unmatched junction bases numbered 4, after V lost 3 bases and J lost 3 bases. CDR3 length: 15 residues. Germline CDR1 reads SEHNR; CDR2 reads FQNEAQ (reference sequence). This CDR3 reads CASSFTGTSEETQYF. DNA for the CDR3: TGTGCCAGCAGCTTTACCGGGACTAGCGAAGAGACCCAGTACTTC.

The rearrangement links TRBV12-3 or TRBV12-4 to TRBJ1-2, with 11 bases that match TRBD1. This CDR3 comprises 16 residues. Trimming took 6 bases from V and 8 from J; bases not matched to a gene: 14. In DNA, the CDR3 is TGTGCCAGCAGCCCGGGACAGGGGGTCGGCCTGAGGGGCTACACCTTC. Residues: CASSPGQGVGLRGYTF.

The rearrangement joins TRBV11-2 to TRBJ1-2; D remains unclear. The germline V and J ends were trimmed by 1 base and 3 bases, with 12 bases remaining between them. Germline CDR1 reads SGHAT; CDR2 reads FQNNGV. The CDR3 is made up of 15 amino acids. The CDR3 DNA reads TGTGCCAGCAGCTTAGTTGGTCGTTCAGACTATGGCTACACCTTC. Its translation is CASSLVGRSDYGYTF.

The chain uses TRBV5-1 and TRBJ1-1; possibly TRBD1 for D (5 bases). This CDR3 region has 15 residues. Germline V gene data show CDR1 as SGHRS and CDR2 as YFSETQ. The V end lost 0 bases, the J end lost 1 base, and 10 bases lay between the germline ends. The CDR3 DNA reads TGCGCCAGCAGCTTGGACGGGGCCCCGAACACTGAAGCTTTCTTT. Translated, it gives CASSLDGAPNTEAFF.

This clonotype was observed many times. V gene TRBV20-1 combines with J gene TRBJ2-6; weak D call: TRBD2 (5 bases). The CDR3 is made up of 13 amino acids. The V end lost 5 bases, the J end lost 1 base, and 6 bases lay between the germline ends. The germline CDR1 and CDR2 sequences are DFQATT and SNEGSKA (reference sequence). The CDR3: CSAWESGANVLTF. The CDR3 bases are TGCAGTGCTTGGGAGTCTGGGGCCAACGTCCTGACTTTC.

V gene TRBV19 combines with J gene TRBJ2-1; 7 positions agree with TRBD1. The CDR3 sequence is 14 residues long. Trimming took 9 bases from V and 6 from J; bases not matched to a gene: 11. Germline V gene lookup returns CDR1 LNHDA and CDR2 SQIVND (reference sequence). The CDR3 DNA reads TGTGCCAGCAGCTCCAGGACAGGCCTCAATGAGCAGTTCTTC. It translates to CASSSRTGLNEQFF.

This clonotype was found many times. The genes are TRBV7-2 and TRBJ2-7; 9 bases align to TRBD2. The germline V gene has CDR1 SGHTA and CDR2 FQGNSA. The CDR3 is 16 amino acids. The ends lost 4 bases at V and 3 bases at J; junction bases unmatched: 10. In DNA form, the CDR3 reads TGTGCCAGCAGCTCTCCGGCGGGAGGGCCGAGCTACGAGCAGTACTTC. Encoded protein: CASSSPAGGPSYEQYF.

The chain employs TRBV5-6 and TRBJ1-1; TRBD1 matches 11 bases. Per the germline V gene, CDR1 is SGHDT and CDR2 is YYEEEE. V lost 1 base to trimming and J lost 0 bases; unmatched junction nucleotides: 8. CDR3 length: 18 residues. The DNA for the CDR3 is TGTGCCAGCAGCTTGTGGACAGGGGGCGCATTTTTGAACACTGAAGCTTTCTTT. This gives the protein CASSLWTGGAFLNTEAFF.

This clonotype turned up a few times. This chain uses TRBV20-1 with TRBJ2-7, with 8 bases aligning to TRBD1. The V gene end was trimmed by 6 bases and the J gene end by 0 bases; junction bases not matched to a gene: 7. Germline lookup yields CDR1 DFQATT and CDR2 SNEGSKA (reference sequence). The CDR3 totals 14 residues. The CDR3 nucleotides are TGCAGTGCCACCGACAGGGGAAGCTCCTACGAGCAGTACTTC. Translated, it gives CSATDRGSSYEQYF.

The J gene is TRBJ2-5, the V gene TRBV7-6; 11 nucleotides align to TRBD2. The CDR3 is 15 amino acids. CDR1 and CDR2 from the germline V gene are SGHVS and FNYEAQ. Unmatched junction bases numbered 9, after V lost 7 bases and J lost 5 bases. For the CDR3, the DNA is TGTGCCAGCATCCTCGGGGCTAGCGGGAGGGAGACCCAGTACTTC. It yields the protein CASILGASGRETQYF.

The chain links TRBV7-2 to TRBJ1-1; D gene uncertain. Per the germline V gene, CDR1 is SGHTA and CDR2 is FQGNSA. The V and J ends lost 5 bases and 5 bases respectively, with 18 bases between them. The CDR3 has 15 amino acids. Here the CDR3 reads CASSANMGGITEAFF. For the CDR3, the DNA is TGTGCCAGCAGCGCAAACATGGGAGGTATAACTGAAGCTTTCTTT. Full variable domain (remainder filled in from reference TRBV7-2 and TRBJ1-1): GAGVSQSPSNKVTEKGKDVELRCDPISGHTALYWYRQSLGQGLEFLIYFQGNSAPDKSGLPSDRFSAERTGGSVSTLTIQRTQQEDSAVYLCASSANMGGITEAFFGQGTRLTVV.